These 28 T cell receptor beta chains share one sample of origin, sequenced in a study of tissue T cells after allogeneic stem cell transplantation. Sequencing used immunoSEQ multiplex PCR; TCRdb keeps in-frame clones, though not all of them. The table includes 4,000 to 6,000 clones, around a third detected once. Sample time point: mouse harvest day 14 after allogeneic transplant. The graft held 10^6 splenic CD5+ T cells and 10^7 T-cell-depleted bone marrow cells. Material: skin. The source of these receptors is a female BALB/c mouse given C57BL/6 T cells with graft-versus-host disease after an allogeneic hematopoietic cell transplant.

This clone was picked up a small number of times. Gene names are mouse gene names. The read gets to within 1 residue of the CDR3 end, and the germline J gene fills in the rest. J is TRBJ2-2 and V is TRBV26; tentative D call: TRBD1 (5 bases). V was clipped by 2 bases and J by 3 bases, with 10 bases between them. The CDR3 extends over 15 amino acids. Germline values: CDR1 KGHPV, CDR2 FQNQEV (reference sequence). The CDR3 reads CASSLPQGDTGQLYF. The CDR3 bases that were read are TGTGCCAGCAGTCTGCCCCAGGGAGACACCGGGCAGCTCTAC.

On this clone: Mouse gene names apply. The CDR3 end lies 1 residue beyond the end of the read and is filled in from the germline J gene. The V and J genes are TRBV29 and TRBJ1-1; the match to TRBD1 covers 10 bases. The CDR3 is 15 amino acids. Unmatched junction bases numbered 7, after V lost 6 bases and J lost 3 bases. Germline V gives CDR1 MSHET, CDR2 SYDVDS. CDR3 DNA (partial): TGTGCTAGCAGCCGGGACAGGGGTAGATACACAGAAGTCTTC. Translating it yields CASSRDRGRYTEVF. The entire CDR3 is CASSRDRGRYTEVFF.

Within the sample, this clone is medium-sized. Gene labels here are mouse ones. The missing CDR3 end, 1 residue past where the read stops, is filled in from the germline J gene. This chain links TRBV26 with TRBJ2-5; D is possibly TRBD1 (5 bases). Germline loops: CDR1 KGHPV, CDR2 FQNQEV (reference sequence). V gave up 3 bases and J gave up 2 bases, with 6 bases separating them. The CDR3 is 13 amino acids. CDR3 sequence: CASSLDSQDTQYF. CDR3 bases read: TGTGCCAGCAGTCTCGACAGCCAAGACACCCAGTAC.

Notes on this clone: Gene names are mouse gene names. The read terminates 1 residue before the CDR3 end, so the remaining end is supplied by the germline J gene. The chain combines TRBV26 with TRBJ2-7; 12 positions agree with TRBD2. The CDR3 is 15 residues long. Germline values: CDR1 KGHPV, CDR2 FQNQEV (reference sequence). V lost 3 bases, J lost 7 bases, and 7 bases stayed unmatched. Incomplete CDR3 DNA: TGTGCCAGCAGTCTCAGACTGGGGGGGCGCGGGGAACAGTAC. It codes for CASSLRLGGRGEQY. The complete CDR3 sequence is CASSLRLGGRGEQYF.

This clone has more than one count but fewer than ten. Genes and germline are mouse. The read stops 1 residue short of the end of the CDR3; the missing end is completed from the germline J gene. The chain recombines TRBV4 with TRBJ2-7; 7 bases are shared with TRBD2. Trimming at V came to 5 bases and at J to 0 bases, leaving 4 bases not matched to a gene. The CDR3 is made up of 14 amino acids. Germline CDR1 LGHDT, CDR2 YNNKQL (reference sequence). The sequenced CDR3 bases are TGTGCCAGCAGCAACGGGGGGGTCTCCTATGAACAGTAC. This codes for CASSNGGVSYEQY. The full CDR3 protein is CASSNGGVSYEQYF.

In regard to this clone: These gene names are mouse names. Read sequence stops 1 residue before the CDR3 end, and the germline J gene provides the missing end. The rearrangement joins TRBV26 to TRBJ2-2; the match to TRBD1 covers 7 bases. V lost 4 bases, J lost 0 bases, and 5 bases stayed unmatched. The CDR3 loop spans 16 amino acids. Germline V gene lookup returns CDR1 KGHPV and CDR2 FQNQEV (reference sequence). The sequenced part of the CDR3 DNA is TGTGCCAGCAGTCCTCCGGGACAGCCAAACACCGGGCAGCTCTAC. Its translation: CASSPPGQPNTGQLY. The whole CDR3 reads CASSPPGQPNTGQLYF. The full variable domain, completed using reference TRBV26 and TRBJ2-2, is NSKVIQTPRYLVKGQGQKAKMRCIPEKGHPVVFWYQQNKNNEFKFLINFQNQEVLQQIDMTEKRFSAECPSNSPCSLEIQSSEAGDSALYLCASSPPGQPNTGQLYFGEGSKLTVL.

This clone is judged medium-sized. Mouse gene names apply. Read data end 1 residue before the CDR3 end; the end is taken from the germline J gene. The chain is built from TRBV14 and TRBJ2-1; TRBD2 matches 7 bases. V shed 1 base and J 2 bases; nucleotides not matched to a gene: 3. Per the germline V gene, CDR1 is SGHDT and CDR2 is FRDEAV. CDR3 length equals 15 residues. CDR3 sequence: CASSFLGVDYAEQFF. The CDR3 DNA, read in part, is TGTGCCAGCAGTTTCCTGGGGGTCGACTATGCTGAGCAGTTC.

Concerning this clone itself: One junction end does not reproduce the germline sequence, and a read error may be involved. Gene names are the mouse ones. The CDR3 is cut off 1 residue early in the read; its end comes from the germline J gene. The chain has TRBV2 and TRBJ2-7; D is ambiguous. The germline V gene encodes CDR1 LGHNA and CDR2 YSYQKL. The CDR3 runs 11 residues. The covered CDR3 bases are TGTGCCAGAAGCCAAAATTATGAACAGTAC. It encodes CARSQNYEQY. The whole CDR3 sequence is CARSQNYEQYF.

Details on this clone: At one end, the junction sequence differs from germline, possibly due to a read error. Genes and germline are mouse. The CDR3 extends 1 residue past the end of the read, so its final part is completed from the germline J gene. In the same sample, other DNA sequences code for this CDR3. V and J are TRBV19 and TRBJ2-7; weak D call: TRBD1 (5 bases). Germline values: CDR1 FNHDT, CDR2 SITEND (reference sequence). This CDR3 contains 12 residues. The part of the CDR3 DNA that was read is TGTGCTAGCAGTATCGACAGATATGAACAGTAC. Protein: CASSIDRYEQY. The CDR3 in full is CASSIDRYEQYF.

To note about this clone: Germline and genes: mouse. From the germline J gene comes the end of the CDR3, since the read stops 1 residue before it. The chain is built from TRBV3 and TRBJ2-2; the match to TRBD2 covers 7 bases. Germline V gene lookup returns CDR1 SNHLY and CDR2 FYNGKV (reference sequence). CDR3 size: 16 residues. V was clipped by 1 base and J by 1 base; unmatched bases: 3. Partial CDR3 DNA: TGTGCCAGCAGCTTAGAGGGACTGCGAAACACCGGGCAGCTCTAC. Translating it yields CASSLEGLRNTGQLY. The full CDR3 is CASSLEGLRNTGQLYF.

To note about this clone: Germline and genes: mouse. The read falls 1 residue short of the CDR3 end, and the missing part is taken from the germline J gene. The rearrangement links TRBV16 to TRBJ2-3; the match to TRBD1 covers 9 bases. Germline CDR1 is SGHSA and CDR2 is FRNQAP. The CDR3 has 15 residues. V trimming: 3 bases; J trimming: 3 bases; junction bases outside the gene matches: 4. The CDR3 spells CASSFNRGRAETLYF. Partial CDR3 DNA: TGTGCAAGCAGCTTCAACAGGGGGCGAGCAGAAACGCTGTAT.

As for this clone: Mouse gene names apply. Read sequence stops 1 residue before the CDR3 end, and the germline J gene provides the missing end. The chain employs TRBV19 and TRBJ1-1, with 8 bases lining up with TRBD1. This CDR3 is built from 14 residues. Trimming took 3 bases from V and 1 from J; bases not matched to a gene: 2. CDR1 and CDR2 (germline): FNHDT, SITEND (reference sequence). The sequenced CDR3 bases are TGTGCCAGCAGTACCGGGACAGGAAACACAGAAGTCTTC. The encoded protein is CASSTGTGNTEVF. The whole CDR3 protein is CASSTGTGNTEVFF.

Remarks on this clone: Gene names and germline match the mouse. The read comes to an end 1 residue before the CDR3 does, leaving the germline J gene to fill in the end. V usage is TRBV23 and J usage is TRBJ1-4; TRBD1, the table's D call, was not compared with the DNA. Per the germline V gene, CDR1 is KGHTA and CDR2 is FQNQQP. CDR3 length: 14 residues. CDR3 DNA (partial): TGCTCCAGCAGTCCCGGGACAGGCACCGAAAGATTATTT. It codes for CSSSPGTGTERLF. The CDR3 in its entirety is CSSSPGTGTERLFF.

With regard to this clone: This may arise from a read error, as a much more abundant clone is one base away. The genes and germline here are from mouse. The read finishes 1 residue shy of the CDR3 end, and the germline J gene is used to complete it. Other DNA sequences of this sample code for an identical CDR3. This rearrangement joins TRBV26 to TRBJ2-2; D perhaps matches TRBD2 (6 bases). CDR1 and CDR2 from the germline V gene are KGHPV and FQNQEV (reference sequence). V lost 6 bases, J lost 0 bases, and 8 bases lay in between. The CDR3 is made up of 14 amino acids. The CDR3 loop is CASSRTANTGQLYF. The part of the CDR3 DNA that was read is TGTGCCAGCAGCCGGACTGCAAACACCGGGCAGCTCTAC.

This clone was seen more than once but under ten times. Mouse gene names and germline throughout. The read stops 1 residue short of the end of the CDR3; the missing end is completed from the germline J gene. The chain uses TRBV26 and TRBJ1-6; D may be TRBD1 (6 bases). TRBJ1-6 is known as an ORF, though its function is uncertain. Germline V CDR1 and CDR2: KGHPV, FQNQEV (reference sequence). Trimming cost V 6 bases and J 0 bases, with 9 bases left between them. The CDR3 totals 15 residues. Here the CDR3 reads CASSRTDSYNSPLYF. CDR3 DNA (partial): TGTGCCAGCAGCCGGACAGATTCCTATAATTCGCCCCTCTAC.

By its share, this clone is medium-sized. Each gene name is a mouse one. The read stops 1 residue short of the end of the CDR3; the missing end is completed from the germline J gene. The rearrangement joins TRBV26 to TRBJ2-1; TRBD1 aligns across 7 bases. From germline, CDR1 is KGHPV and CDR2 FQNQEV (reference sequence). The CDR3 length is 13 residues. Unmatched junction bases numbered 1, after V lost 4 bases and J lost 4 bases. The CDR3 sequence: CASSPGQYAEQFF. CDR3 DNA, as far as it was read: TGTGCCAGCAGTCCGGGACAGTATGCTGAGCAGTTC.

Comments on this clone: All gene names here are mouse names. Read data end 1 residue before the CDR3 end; the end is taken from the germline J gene. J is TRBJ2-3 and V is TRBV31, with D perhaps matching TRBD1 (6 bases). Trimming took 0 bases from V and 2 from J, leaving 9 bases between them. The CDR3 spans 14 residues. The germline CDR1 and CDR2 sequences are GKSSPN and SITVG. Partial CDR3 DNA: TGTGCCTGGAGTCTTCAGGGGAATGCAGAAACGCTGTAT. Translated, it gives CAWSLQGNAETLY. The entire CDR3 protein reads CAWSLQGNAETLYF.

This clone is medium-sized in the sample. The listed genes are named as in mouse. The CDR3 goes on 1 residue after the read ends, and that part is filled in from the germline J gene. The chain has TRBV26 and TRBJ2-1; 9 bases align to TRBD1. The CDR3 spans 15 residues. With 1 base clipped from V and 4 bases from J, the junction kept 2 bases outside the gene matches. The germline V gene encodes CDR1 KGHPV and CDR2 FQNQEV (reference sequence). The CDR3 bases that were read are TGTGCCAGCAGTCTGTTGGGACAGGGTTATGCTGAGCAGTTC. The encoded protein is CASSLLGQGYAEQF. The entire CDR3 protein is CASSLLGQGYAEQFF. The full variable domain, with the rest looked up from reference TRBV26 and TRBJ2-1, is NSKVIQTPRYLVKGQGQKAKMRCIPEKGHPVVFWYQQNKNNEFKFLINFQNQEVLQQIDMTEKRFSAECPSNSPCSLEIQSSEAGDSALYLCASSLLGQGYAEQFFGPGTRLTVL.

Remarks on this clone: The gene names here belong to mouse. CDR3: CASSQDWGGEGEQYF. Partial CDR3 DNA: TGTGCCAGCAGCCAAGATTGGGGGGGAGAGGGTGAACAGTAC. The gene calls are TRBV5 and TRBJ2-7, with TRBD2 matching 8 bases. From the germline J gene comes the end of the CDR3, since the read stops 1 residue before it. The V gene's germline CDR1 is LGHNA and CDR2 YNLKQL (reference sequence). The CDR3 has 15 residues. V gave up 0 bases and J gave up 6 bases; unmatched junction bases: 7.

With respect to this clone: The genes and germline here are from mouse. The read terminates 1 residue ahead of where the CDR3 ends, so the germline J gene completes it. Other DNA sequences in this sample translate to the same CDR3. The chain carries TRBV20 and TRBJ2-7, with 7 bases identical to TRBD2. CDR1 is GFQATS, CDR2 STVNSAI, per germline. Trimming at V came to 0 bases and at J to 0 bases, leaving 2 bases not matched to a gene. The CDR3 length is 14 residues. The CDR3 DNA, read in part, is TGTGGTGCTAGGGACTGGGGGAGCTCCTATGAACAGTAC. Its translation is CGARDWGSSYEQY. The CDR3 reads in full as CGARDWGSSYEQYF.

As to this clone: Mouse names are used for the genes. Sequencing ends 1 residue short of the CDR3 end; the germline J gene provides the rest. The V and J genes are TRBV12-1 and TRBJ2-3, with 7 bases aligning to TRBD1. The CDR3 is made up of 16 amino acids. Germline V gene sequence: CDR1 SGHSN, CDR2 HYEKVE. J lost 0 bases, V lost 4 bases, and 9 bases had no gene match. This chain's CDR3 is CASSLGQISSAETLYF. Partial CDR3 DNA: TGTGCCAGCTCCCTGGGACAGATATCTAGTGCAGAAACGCTGTAT.

This clone is medium-sized in the sample. The genes are named according to mouse. The read stops 1 residue short of the end of the CDR3; the missing end is completed from the germline J gene. The rearrangement uses TRBV26 and TRBJ1-3, with TRBD1 identical over 7 bases. The CDR3 runs 14 residues. Germline V gives CDR1 KGHPV, CDR2 FQNQEV (reference sequence). The ends lost 4 bases at V and 2 bases at J; junction bases unmatched: 2. The covered CDR3 bases are TGTGCCAGCAGTCCCGACAGGGCTGGAAATACGCTCTAT. Its translation is CASSPDRAGNTLY. The entire CDR3 reads CASSPDRAGNTLYF.

In the case of this clone: Genes and germline are mouse. With the read ending 1 residue before the CDR3 end, the germline J gene is used to fill in that end. V and J are TRBV13-1 and TRBJ2-7; 12 bases match TRBD1. Germline lookup yields CDR1 NSHNY and CDR2 SYGAGN. CDR3 length equals 15 residues. Germline trimming cut 3 bases from V and 6 bases from J; bases unmatched to any gene: 7. The CDR3 protein is CASSVTGQGAGEQYF. The CDR3 DNA, read in part, is TGTGCCAGCAGTGTCACGGGACAGGGGGCGGGTGAACAGTAC.

As to this clone: Gene names are the mouse ones. The read halts 1 residue ahead of the CDR3 end, with the missing end drawn from the germline J gene. The chain couples TRBV26 to TRBJ1-1; D is possibly TRBD1 (5 bases). Trimming removed 2 bases at V and 11 bases at J, with 9 bases between. This CDR3 contains 11 residues. Germline V CDR1 and CDR2: KGHPV, FQNQEV (reference sequence). The sequenced part of the CDR3 DNA is TGTGCCAGCAGTCTGGAGGGGCGGGTCTTC. Translated, it gives CASSLEGRVF. In full, the CDR3 reads CASSLEGRVFF.

By frequency in the sample, this clone is medium-sized. Germline and genes here are mouse. The CDR3 end is not reached by the read, which stops 1 residue before it; the germline J gene fills it in. V gene TRBV16 combines with J gene TRBJ1-1, with D unclear. Germline assignment: CDR1 SGHSA and CDR2 FRNQAP. The CDR3 totals 11 residues. The germline V and J ends were trimmed by 8 bases and 1 base, with 5 bases remaining between them. The CDR3 region is CASGPNTEVFF. CDR3 bases read: TGTGCAAGCGGCCCGAACACAGAAGTCTTC.

Details on this clone: Here the gene names and germline are mouse. The read falls 1 residue short of the CDR3 end, and the missing part is taken from the germline J gene. The genes are TRBV26 and TRBJ1-1, with D uncertain. This CDR3 has 13 residues. Per germline, CDR1 KGHPV and CDR2 FQNQEV (reference sequence). The ends were cut back, 4 bases at V and 0 bases at J, with 6 bases in the middle. The CDR3 region is CASSPTTNTEVFF. The CDR3 bases that were read are TGTGCCAGCAGTCCCACAACAAACACAGAAGTCTTC.

Comments on this clone: Mouse names are used for the genes. The read ends 1 residue shy of where the CDR3 ends; the end is completed using the germline J gene. The chain joins TRBV26 to TRBJ1-3; the match to TRBD1 covers 7 bases. V was pared by 6 bases and J by 0 bases, with 5 bases of the junction left unmatched. Germline CDR1 reads KGHPV; CDR2 reads FQNQEV (reference sequence). The CDR3 runs 15 residues. The CDR3 sequence is CASSRDSNSGNTLYF. CDR3 DNA, as far as it was read: TGTGCCAGCAGCCGGGACAGTAATTCTGGAAATACGCTCTAT.

This clone was detected a few times. The genes and germline here are from mouse. Coverage ceases 1 residue before the CDR3 finishes, and the germline J gene fills in the end. This chain links TRBV4 with TRBJ2-5; 7 bases align to TRBD1. V trimming: 3 bases; J trimming: 6 bases; junction bases outside the gene matches: 6. Looked up from germline, CDR1 is LGHDT and CDR2 is YNNKQL (reference sequence). The CDR3 spans 14 residues. The CDR3 bases that were read are TGTGCCAGCAGCTACCGGGACAGCGGGGACACCCAGTAC. Protein sequence: CASSYRDSGDTQY. The whole CDR3 protein is CASSYRDSGDTQYF.